This paragraph reports one T cell receptor beta chain. Its antigen is unidentified. Germline V gene sequence: CDR1 SGHKS, CDR2 YYEKEE (reference sequence). The CDR3 is 15 amino acids. Losses at the gene ends were 4 bases for V and 5 bases for J; bases not matched to a gene: 8. The data belong to a study of OX40 agonist ivuxolimab in advanced cancers. Exclusion of a patient followed from autoimmune disease history or systemic immunosuppression. Some clones are missing from TCRdb's copy, which holds only in-frame ones; the method was immunoSEQ multiplex PCR. This table has around 40,000 clones, approximately 83% appearing once. Study-wide findings and caveats: At 0.1 to 3.0 mg/kg and by week 6, CD4+ and CD8+ T cells in the blood had expanded clonally. In CD8+ T cells, expanded clones were on average more numerous than in CD4+.

This sequence was found in an adult with an advanced solid tumor such as melanoma, head and neck, liver or kidney cancer. This sample comprised CD4+ or CD8+ T cells sorted from blood, obtained in a trial of the OX40 agonist ivuxolimab. This sequence joins TRBV5-5 and TRBJ2-5; 10 nucleotides agree with TRBD1. The chain's CDR3 is CASSLWGQGMETQYF. DNA of the CDR3: TGTGCCAGCAGCCTATGGGGACAGGGGATGGAGACCCAGTACTTC.